The rows below give T cell receptor beta chains drawn from one sample of a study of T cell clonotyping in hematopoietic cell transplantation. Only in-frame clones appear in the TCRdb table, and some are missing; sequencing was by immunoSEQ multiplex PCR. The sample yields tens of thousands of clones, 85% to 95% seen once. The sample was peripheral blood mononuclear cells, taken before stem cell transplant. The receptors come from a man aged 40-49 years with chronic myeloid leukemia. Some clones in this sample may be carry-over from other donors' samples. CDR3s leave out the opening cysteine and the closing phenylalanine or tryptophan.

v_call: TRBV19
j_call: TRBJ2-1
cdr3_aa: ASSITDSYNEQF

v_call: TRBV5-1
j_call: TRBJ1-2
cdr3_aa: ASSLGIEAGGYT

v_call: TRBV7-3
j_call: TRBJ1-4
cdr3_aa: ASSSYDLARSTNEKLF

v_call: TRBV5-4
j_call: TRBJ1-2
cdr3_aa: ASSLVYVPQEGYT

v_call: TRBV2
j_call: TRBJ1-2
cdr3_aa: ASSERYGDTLEDNGYT

v_call: TRBV6-1
j_call: TRBJ2-7
cdr3_aa: ASIKGLEQY

v_call: TRBV10-3
j_call: -
cdr3_aa: AISEGPGQGADEQY

v_call: TRBV4-3
j_call: TRBJ2-2
cdr3_aa: ASSQDHGYTGELF

v_call: TRBV25-1
j_call: TRBJ1-1
cdr3_aa: ASSEYKGAAVAF

v_call: TRBV13
j_call: TRBJ2-7
cdr3_aa: ASSREDREEQY

v_call: TRBV6-1
j_call: TRBJ1-1
cdr3_aa: ATTITENTEAF

v_call: TRBV6-5
j_call: TRBJ1-5
cdr3_aa: ASSYAGDQPQH

v_call: TRBV11-1
j_call: TRBJ2-2
cdr3_aa: ASSLSVGYTGELF

v_call: TRBV7-5
j_call: TRBJ1-2
cdr3_aa: VRSPRGPGGYT

v_call: TRBV9
j_call: TRBJ1-2
cdr3_aa: ASSVVDRVHLNYGYT

v_call: TRBV7-9
j_call: TRBJ2-1
cdr3_aa: KGGDEQF

v_call: TRBV7-2
j_call: TRBJ2-7
cdr3_aa: ASSLAGSYEQY

v_call: TRBV6-6
j_call: TRBJ1-1
cdr3_aa: ASKGGAGTEAF

v_call: TRBV2
j_call: TRBJ1-1
cdr3_aa: ASSVTAVEAF

v_call: TRBV4-3
j_call: TRBJ2-3
cdr3_aa: ASSQDRQTDTQY

v_call: TRBV5-1
j_call: TRBJ2-5
cdr3_aa: ASSLLGLETQY

v_call: TRBV5-1
j_call: TRBJ2-3
cdr3_aa: ASSKQGSSSTDTQY

v_call: TRBV28
j_call: TRBJ1-5
cdr3_aa: ASSSIQGSYQPQH

v_call: TRBV2
j_call: TRBJ1-2
cdr3_aa: ASGDGDGYT

v_call: TRBV30
j_call: TRBJ2-2
cdr3_aa: AWSADRGPLVTGELF

v_call: TRBV30
j_call: TRBJ2-7
cdr3_aa: AWDRPGQNYEQY

v_call: TRBV6-6
j_call: TRBJ2-7
cdr3_aa: ASSSAQALSYEQY

v_call: TRBV7-2
j_call: TRBJ1-1
cdr3_aa: ASSLEGGALTEAF

v_call: TRBV7-2
j_call: TRBJ1-2
cdr3_aa: ASSPQGPGIYGYT

v_call: TRBV5-8
j_call: TRBJ2-2
cdr3_aa: ASSQGESVTYTGELF

v_call: TRBV15
j_call: TRBJ1-5
cdr3_aa: ATSRVSTGAQH

v_call: TRBV6-5
j_call: TRBJ2-5
cdr3_aa: ASSYGETQY

v_call: TRBV2
j_call: TRBJ2-5
cdr3_aa: ASSPRGGRVETQY

v_call: TRBV7-2
j_call: TRBJ1-1
cdr3_aa: ASSPTPGEAF

v_call: TRBV30
j_call: TRBJ2-7
cdr3_aa: AWRTKNRGVEQY

v_call: TRBV30
j_call: TRBJ1-3
cdr3_aa: AWASGAAGNTIY

v_call: TRBV10-3
j_call: TRBJ1-4
cdr3_aa: AISESLSGSATNEKLF

v_call: TRBV27
j_call: TRBJ1-6
cdr3_aa: ASSFVANSPLH

v_call: TRBV7-8
j_call: TRBJ1-5
cdr3_aa: ASSLGSPYSNQPQH

v_call: TRBV30
j_call: TRBJ2-3
cdr3_aa: AWTPRGLTDTQY

v_call: TRBV7-2
j_call: TRBJ1-2
cdr3_aa: ASSLAEGAGGYT

v_call: TRBV19
j_call: TRBJ1-5
cdr3_aa: ASSIVTGEARGNQPQH

v_call: TRBV29-1
j_call: TRBJ1-2
cdr3_aa: SVEEGVGYT

v_call: TRBV5-4
j_call: TRBJ2-2
cdr3_aa: ASGGTPNTGELF

v_call: TRBV5-4
j_call: TRBJ1-1
cdr3_aa: ASKQSNTEAF

v_call: TRBV5-1
j_call: TRBJ2-2
cdr3_aa: ASSPPDRGAGELF

v_call: TRBV7-6
j_call: TRBJ2-3
cdr3_aa: ASSPTNTRTDTQY

v_call: TRBV4-2
j_call: TRBJ2-7
cdr3_aa: ASSQDPNIQGFAYEQY

v_call: TRBV11-3
j_call: TRBJ2-7
cdr3_aa: ASSLGDRSYEQY

v_call: TRBV27
j_call: TRBJ1-2
cdr3_aa: ASSLGGVQT

v_call: TRBV7-3
j_call: TRBJ2-1
cdr3_aa: ASSQNRGFGPF

v_call: TRBV29-1
j_call: TRBJ1-5
cdr3_aa: SVQGGNQPQH